These 29 T cell receptor beta chains share one sample of origin, sequenced in a study of beta chain features in type 1 diabetes. These receptors' targets are unknown. Study-wide results and caveats: Patients with Type 1 diabetes showed moderately but significantly shorter TCRB CDR3s in all four CD4+ subsets.

Investigators reverse transcribed all isolated RNA, so they sequenced expressed TCRB transcripts. The data were produced by immunoSEQ multiplex PCR, yet TCRdb's version contains in-frame clones alone and is incomplete. This table has 500,000 to 800,000 clones, 9.5% to 15% appearing once. Sequenced material: naive CD4+ T cells from blood. All receptors derive from a young man with type 1 diabetes.

The chain has TRBV9 and TRBJ1-5; TRBD1 might be the D (5 bases). V lost 4 bases and J lost 9, with 23 bases in between. Germline CDR1 and CDR2: SGDLS and YYNGEE. The CDR3 runs to 16 residues. The CDR3 coding sequence is TGTGCCAGCAGCCCCGAGGAAGGGACTGGTCAAGGGCCCCAGCATTTT. As protein: CASSPEEGTGQGPQHF.

The V call is TRBV14, the J call TRBJ2-3; no reliable D call. The CDR3 length is 15 residues. V was shortened by 4 bases and J by 2 bases, with 13 bases between the two germline ends. Germline CDR1 SGHDN, CDR2 FVKESK. CDR3 amino acids: CASSRYPLDTDTQYF. The CDR3 bases are TGTGCCAGCAGCCGCTATCCCTTAGACACAGATACGCAGTATTTT. Filled out from reference TRBV14 and TRBJ2-3, the complete variable domain reads EAGVTQFPSHSVIEKGQTVTLRCDPISGHDNLYWYRRVMGKEIKFLLHFVKESKQDESGMPNNRFLAERTGGTYSTLKVQPAELEDSGVYFCASSRYPLDTDTQYFGPGTRLTVL.

The J gene is TRBJ2-3, the V gene TRBV28; D ambiguous. Germline CDR1 MDHEN, CDR2 SYDVKM. V lost 8 bases to trimming and J lost 2 bases, with 20 bases between them. The CDR3 runs 16 residues. CDR3 loop: CASGRTHRYNTDTQYF. The CDR3 DNA follows: TGTGCCAGCGGACGAACACACCGTTATAACACAGATACGCAGTATTTT.

There are a few counts of this clone. This chain connects TRBV5-4 to TRBJ1-1; TRBD1 aligns across 7 bases. V trimming: 5 bases; J trimming: 1 base; junction bases outside the gene matches: 8. Germline CDR1 and CDR2: SGHNT and YYREEE (reference sequence). This CDR3 is built from 15 residues. The CDR3 protein is CASSLETGRNTEAFF. CDR3 DNA: TGTGCCAGCAGTCTTGAGACAGGGAGGAACACTGAAGCTTTCTTT.

J is TRBJ1-3 and V is TRBV19; TRBD1 matches 7 bases. The CDR3 covers 14 residues. The germline V gene has CDR1 LNHDA and CDR2 SQIVND (reference sequence). V was pared by 5 bases and J by 1 base, with 2 bases of the junction left unmatched. The CDR3 bases are TGTGCCAGTAGTTCACAGGGGTCTGGAAACACCATATATTTT. As protein: CASSSQGSGNTIYF.

The chain's CDR3 is CASSQDGDRGDTEAFF. As DNA, the CDR3 is TGCGCCAGCAGCCAAGACGGGGACAGGGGAGATACTGAAGCTTTCTTT. The chain uses TRBV4-3 and TRBJ1-1; 10 bases line up with TRBD1. Germline V gives CDR1 LGHNA, CDR2 YSLEER. J was trimmed by 5 bases and V by 0 bases; bases with no gene match: 6. The CDR3 spans 16 residues.

V usage is TRBV7-9 and J usage is TRBJ2-5, with 9 bases lining up with TRBD2. Germline loops: CDR1 SEHNR, CDR2 FQNEAQ (reference sequence). J lost 1 base, V lost 3 bases, and 9 bases had no gene match. This CDR3 comprises 17 residues. The CDR3 spells CASSFILTSGVQETQYF. As DNA, the CDR3 is TGTGCCAGCAGCTTTATATTGACTAGCGGTGTCCAAGAGACCCAGTACTTC. The whole variable domain, filled in from reference TRBV7-9 and TRBJ2-5, reads DTGVSQNPRHKITKRGQNVTFRCDPISEHNRLYWYRQTLGQGPEFLTYFQNEAQLEKSRLLSDRFSAERPKGSFSTLEIQRTEQGDSAMYLCASSFILTSGVQETQYFGPGTRLLVL.

The chain is built from TRBV7-9 and TRBJ2-7; TRBD1 or TRBD2 may be the D gene (5 bases each). Trimming shortened V by 5 bases and J by 2 bases, and 13 bases separated the two germline ends. Germline V lookup: CDR1 SEHNR, CDR2 FQNEAQ (reference sequence). This CDR3 has 14 amino acids. In DNA form, the CDR3 reads TGTGCCAGCAGCCCGTGGGACGGAGCCTACGAGCAGTACTTC. It yields the protein CASSPWDGAYEQYF. Full variable domain (remainder filled in from reference TRBV7-9 and TRBJ2-7): DTGVSQNPRHKITKRGQNVTFRCDPISEHNRLYWYRQTLGQGPEFLTYFQNEAQLEKSRLLSDRFSAERPKGSFSTLEIQRTEQGDSAMYLCASSPWDGAYEQYFGPGTRLTVT.

To note about this clone: The sample contains more than one DNA sequence encoding this CDR3. The chain combines TRBV7-2 with TRBJ2-3; D is uncertain. The CDR3 has 12 residues. CDR1 SGHTA and CDR2 FQGNSA come from the germline V gene. V gave up 5 bases and J gave up 6 bases, with 9 bases separating them. The CDR3 coding sequence is TGTGCCAGCAGCCTGGAGTCCGATACGCAGTATTTT. The encoded protein is CASSLESDTQYF.

Only a few counts were recorded for this clone. This chain uses TRBV7-9 with TRBJ2-3; D not certain. Germline CDR1 SEHNR, CDR2 FQNEAQ (reference sequence). The CDR3 is made up of 15 amino acids. V lost 1 base to trimming and J lost 3 bases, with 11 bases between them. In DNA form, the CDR3 reads TGTGCCAGCAGCTTAGGGCGCAGTCTGACAGATACGCAGTATTTT. Protein: CASSLGRSLTDTQYF. Variable domain in full (rest from reference TRBV7-9 and TRBJ2-3): DTGVSQNPRHKITKRGQNVTFRCDPISEHNRLYWYRQTLGQGPEFLTYFQNEAQLEKSRLLSDRFSAERPKGSFSTLEIQRTEQGDSAMYLCASSLGRSLTDTQYFGPGTRLTVL.

V is TRBV5-1 and J is TRBJ2-2; D unclear. V gave up 4 bases and J gave up 4 bases, with 14 bases separating them. Germline CDR1 SGHRS, CDR2 YFSETQ. This CDR3 is built from 15 residues. The CDR3 loop is CASSPQGSSTGELFF. The CDR3, as DNA: TGCGCCAGCAGCCCTCAAGGATCTTCCACCGGGGAGCTGTTTTTT.

V gene TRBV9 combines with J gene TRBJ1-4, with unresolved D. The CDR3 totals 15 residues. Germline lookup yields CDR1 SGDLS and CDR2 YYNGEE. The germline V and J ends were trimmed by 3 bases and 3 bases, with 12 bases remaining between them. The CDR3 DNA reads as TGTGCCAGCAGCGGGTCTAGAAACCCTAATGAAAAACTGTTTTTT. The encoded protein is CASSGSRNPNEKLFF.

The chain links TRBV19 to TRBJ2-7; D is unresolved. V lost 3 bases and J 7 bases, leaving 10 bases between the germline ends. The CDR3 runs to 12 residues. Germline V gene data show CDR1 as LNHDA and CDR2 as SQIVND (reference sequence). CDR3 region: CASSMSLGEQYF. CDR3 bases: TGTGCCAGTAGTATGTCCCTGGGGGAGCAGTACTTC.

This sequence joins TRBV29-1 and TRBJ2-4; TRBD2 is a possible D gene (6 bases). V gave up 4 bases and J gave up 0 bases, with 10 bases separating them. This CDR3 comprises 14 residues. CDR1 and CDR2 (germline): SQVTM, ANQGSEA. Written as DNA, the CDR3 is TGCAGCGTTGTTGCGGGATTAGCCAAAAACATTCAGTACTTC. Its translation: CSVVAGLAKNIQYF.

This clone showed up many times. The chain couples TRBV10-3 to TRBJ1-2; D gene ambiguous. CDR3 size: 14 residues. The ends were cut back, 3 bases at V and 8 bases at J, with 16 bases in the middle. CDR1 ENHRY and CDR2 SYGVKD come from the germline V gene. The CDR3 protein is CAISEGRSAEGYTF. DNA of the CDR3: TGTGCCATCAGTGAAGGCAGATCTGCAGAGGGCTACACCTTC.

The chain recombines TRBV29-1 with TRBJ1-1; D is unresolved. This CDR3 contains 12 residues. CDR1 is SQVTM, CDR2 ANQGSEA, per germline. With 5 bases removed from V and 1 base from J, the gap between germline ends came to 8 bases. The CDR3 nucleotides are TGCAGCGTTTGGGCAGCGAACACTGAAGCTTTCTTT. It codes for CSVWAANTEAFF.

V and J are TRBV7-2 and TRBJ2-5, with 12 bases that match TRBD2. The CDR3 consists of 16 residues. The V and J ends lost 3 bases and 2 bases, in that order; junction bases with no gene match: 4. Germline V gives CDR1 SGHTA, CDR2 FQGNSA. The CDR3 nucleotides are TGTGCCAGCAGCTTCTTGACTAGCGGGGGTCAAGAGACCCAGTACTTC. Protein: CASSFLTSGGQETQYF.

The chain has TRBV23-1 and TRBJ1-2; no clear D gene. TRBV23-1 is placed among ORFs of uncertain function. Trimming cost V 0 bases and J 8 bases, with 13 bases left between them. This CDR3 spans 14 amino acids. The CDR3 sequence: CASSQSKQHVGYTF. The CDR3 DNA sequence: TGCGCCAGCAGTCAATCGAAGCAGCACGTGGGCTACACCTTC.

Remarks on this clone: A junction end diverges from the germline sequence, so it may reflect a read error. The chain carries TRBV7-7 and TRBJ2-2; no definite D call. CDR3 length equals 17 residues. The germline V gene encodes CDR1 SSHAT and CDR2 FNYEAQ (reference sequence). CDR3 residues: CASSLGPAWTNTGELFF. Written as DNA, the CDR3 is TGTGCTAGCAGCTTAGGGCCGGCATGGACCAACACCGGGGAGCTGTTTTTT.

This clone turned up a few times. The V gene is TRBV25-1, the J gene TRBJ1-1, with a weak D call TRBD1 (5 bases). This CDR3 is 14 amino acids long. The germline V and J ends were trimmed by 4 bases and 3 bases, with 12 bases remaining between them. Germline V CDR1 and CDR2: MGHDK, SYGVNS. The DNA of the CDR3 is TGTGCCAGCAGTGCCCAGGAGGGGTACACTGAAGCTTTCTTT. This codes for CASSAQEGYTEAFF.

The sample holds a few counts of this clone. The rearrangement links TRBV7-8 to TRBJ1-4, with D perhaps TRBD1 (5 bases). Germline V CDR1 and CDR2: SGHVS, FQNEAQ. There are 15 residues in the CDR3. The V gene lost 5 bases and the J gene lost 0 bases, with 10 bases spanning the gap. The CDR3 loop is CASSPRGATNEKLFF. The CDR3 region has the DNA TGTGCCAGCAGCCCCCGGGGGGCAACTAATGAAAAACTGTTTTTT.

With respect to this clone: The same CDR3 can be traced to other DNA sequences in this sample. The gene calls are TRBV18 and TRBJ2-7, with a possible D match to TRBD1 (6 bases). Germline CDR1 reads KGHSH; CDR2 reads LQKENI. The CDR3 has 14 amino acids. The V end lost 3 bases, the J end lost 1 base, and 10 bases lay between the germline ends. This CDR3 is CASSPDSSSYEQYF. The CDR3 DNA reads as TGTGCCAGCTCACCGGACAGTTCTTCCTACGAGCAGTACTTC.

The chain recombines TRBV7-2 with TRBJ2-5; weak D call: TRBD2 (6 bases). The length of the CDR3 is 15 residues. The germline gives CDR1 SGHTA, CDR2 FQGNSA. V gave up 5 bases and J gave up 4 bases, with 17 bases separating them. CDR3 sequence reads: CASSTPGLPRETQYF. CDR3 coding DNA: TGTGCCAGCAGCACGCCGGGACTCCCTCGAGAGACCCAGTACTTC.

There are a few counts of this clone. The chain uses TRBV7-2 and TRBJ2-7; D perhaps matches TRBD2 (6 bases). The CDR3 loop spans 14 amino acids. The germline CDR1 and CDR2 sequences are SGHTA and FQGNSA. With 7 bases removed from V and 4 bases from J, the gap between germline ends came to 17 bases. CDR3 coding DNA: TGTGCCAGCATCCCTGGAGGAGGGCTTTACGAGCAGTACTTC. This encodes CASIPGGGLYEQYF.

This clone appeared a few times. V usage is TRBV11-2 and J usage is TRBJ2-3; maybe TRBD1 (6 bases). The CDR3 length is 14 residues. From germline, CDR1 is SGHAT and CDR2 FQNNGV. The V end was cut by 5 bases, the J end by 3 bases, with 12 bases between. The chain's CDR3 is CASSPRTETDTQYF. CDR3 coding DNA: TGTGCCAGCAGCCCACGGACAGAAACAGATACGCAGTATTTT.

The chain carries TRBV5-1 and TRBJ2-1; 7 positions match TRBD1. Trimming took 0 bases from V and 6 from J; bases not matched to a gene: 3. The CDR3 totals 14 residues. CDR1 is SGHRS and CDR2 is YFSETQ in the germline V gene. The CDR3 reads CASSLAGTVNEQFF. The CDR3 DNA reads TGCGCCAGCAGCTTGGCCGGGACAGTCAATGAGCAGTTCTTC.

The chain joins TRBV4-2 to TRBJ2-1; TRBD2 is a possible D gene (5 bases). Trimming took 0 bases from V and 9 from J, leaving 15 bases between them. Germline-derived CDR1 and CDR2 are LGHNA and YNFKEQ. This CDR3 has 15 residues. CDR3 nucleotide sequence: TGTGCCAGCAGCCAAGATCTCGGGGTCGATGTTGAGCAGTTCTTC. This encodes CASSQDLGVDVEQFF.

Only a few counts were recorded for this clone. The chain links TRBV10-3 to TRBJ2-1; possibly TRBD1 or TRBD2 for D (7 bases each). Germline V gene data show CDR1 as ENHRY and CDR2 as SYGVKD. Trimming shortened V by 8 bases and J by 3 bases, and 14 bases separated the two germline ends. The CDR3 has 14 residues. In DNA form, the CDR3 reads TGTGCCATCGCACCAGGGGGGGTCTACAATGAGCAGTTCTTC. This encodes CAIAPGGVYNEQFF.

This clone has more than one count but fewer than ten. This rearrangement joins TRBV7-2 to TRBJ2-2, with D perhaps matching TRBD1 (5 bases). From germline, CDR1 is SGHTA and CDR2 FQGNSA. The germline V and J ends were trimmed by 1 base and 6 bases, with 9 bases remaining between them. The CDR3 consists of 14 residues. CDR3 in amino acids: CASSLGGVAGELFF. CDR3 nucleotide sequence: TGTGCCAGCAGCTTAGGGGGCGTCGCCGGGGAGCTGTTTTTT.